These T cell receptor beta chains were read from a single sample in a study of PD-1 blockade in classical Hodgkin lymphoma. Profiled with immunoSEQ multiplex PCR; TCRdb holds only in-frame clones, not every one. The data contain about 72,000 clones, about 93% of them singletons. The sample in question was peripheral blood mononuclear cells (PBMCs), obtained at baseline. Receptors originate from a human donor with classical Hodgkin lymphoma. The CDR3 runs from the conserved cysteine through the conserved F or W. D genes are given only for firm matches.

V,J,D,DNA,CDR3
TRBV5-4,TRBJ2-3,TRBD1,TGTGCCAGCAGCGAGGACAGGGGCACAGATACGCAGTATTTT,CASSEDRGTDTQYF
TRBV9,TRBJ1-4,-,TGTGCCAGCAGCGTAGATGGGGGCACTAATGAAAAACTGTTTTTT,CASSVDGGTNEKLFF
TRBV6-5,TRBJ2-7,TRBD2,TGTGCCAGCGGGGGGGACGGAAGATACGAGCAGTACTTC,CASGGDGRYEQYF
TRBV4-1,TRBJ1-6,TRBD1,TGCGCCAGCAGCCAGGTCGGCCGGGACAGGGGAGGTTCACCCCTCCACTTT,CASSQVGRDRGGSPLHF
TRBV6-1,TRBJ1-2,-,TGTGCCAGCAGTGAAGCGGACCCGGACAGAGTCTATGGCTACACCTTC,CASSEADPDRVYGYTF
TRBV29-1,TRBJ2-2,TRBD2,TGCAGCGTCGCCGGGACGGGGGGTAGCACCGGGGAGCTGTTTTTT,CSVAGTGGSTGELFF
TRBV19,TRBJ2-7,TRBD1,TGTGCCAGTAGTCCGGGACAGACCTCCTACGAGCAGTACTTC,CASSPGQTSYEQYF
TRBV9,TRBJ2-2,-,TGTGCCAGCAGCGTATCGGGGACCGGGGAGCTGTTTTTT,CASSVSGTGELFF
TRBV4-2,TRBJ1-4,-,TGTGCCAGCAGCCAAGATCCTCAGGCGGTGGATGAAAAACTGTTTTTT,CASSQDPQAVDEKLFF
TRBV19,TRBJ1-6,-,TGTGCCAGTAGTATAGAGGAGGGGACACCCCTCCACTTT,CASSIEEGTPLHF
TRBV6-5,TRBJ2-5,-,TGTGCCAGCAGTTACCGAACAGGCAGGGACGGAGAGACCCAGTACTTC,CASSYRTGRDGETQYF